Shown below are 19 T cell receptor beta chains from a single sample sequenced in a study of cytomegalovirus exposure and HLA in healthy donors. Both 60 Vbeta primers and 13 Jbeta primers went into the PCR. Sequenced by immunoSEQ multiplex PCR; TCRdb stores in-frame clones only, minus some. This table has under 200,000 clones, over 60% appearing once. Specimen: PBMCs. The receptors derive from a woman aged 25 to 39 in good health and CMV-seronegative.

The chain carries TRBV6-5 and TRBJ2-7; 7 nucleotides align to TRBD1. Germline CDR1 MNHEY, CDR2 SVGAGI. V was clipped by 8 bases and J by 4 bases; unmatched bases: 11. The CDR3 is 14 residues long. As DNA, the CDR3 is TGTGCCAGCTACAGTTCGACAGGGTCATACGAGCAGTACTTC. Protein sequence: CASYSSTGSYEQYF.

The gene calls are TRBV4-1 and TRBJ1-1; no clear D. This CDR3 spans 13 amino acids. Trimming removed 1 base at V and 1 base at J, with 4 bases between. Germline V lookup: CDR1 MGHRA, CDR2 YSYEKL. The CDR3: CASSQARNTEAFF. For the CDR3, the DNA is TGCGCCAGCAGCCAAGCTAGGAACACTGAAGCTTTCTTT.

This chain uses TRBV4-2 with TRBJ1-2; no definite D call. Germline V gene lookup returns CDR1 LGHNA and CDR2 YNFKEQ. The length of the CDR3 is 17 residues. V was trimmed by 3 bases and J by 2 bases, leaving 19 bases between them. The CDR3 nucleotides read TGTGCCAGCAGCCATCGCCCCCTTAATGGAGTAAACTATGGCTACACCTTC. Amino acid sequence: CASSHRPLNGVNYGYTF.

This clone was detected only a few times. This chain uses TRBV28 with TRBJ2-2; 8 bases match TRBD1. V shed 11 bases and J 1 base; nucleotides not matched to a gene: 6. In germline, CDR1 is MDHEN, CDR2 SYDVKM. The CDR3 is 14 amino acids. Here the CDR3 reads CARGQEKNTGELFF. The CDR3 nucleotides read TGTGCCCGGGGACAGGAGAAGAACACCGGGGAGCTGTTTTTT.

Written as DNA, the CDR3 is TGTGCCAGCAGCCAGGCCCAGCCCCAGCATTTT. This codes for CASSQAQPQHF. The J gene is TRBJ1-5, the V gene TRBV16; D not certain. The CDR3 is 11 residues long. The germline gives CDR1 KGHSY, CDR2 FQNENV. The V end was cut by 3 bases, the J end by 7 bases, with 4 bases between. The variable domain in full, completed from reference TRBV16 and TRBJ1-5, reads GEEVAQTPKHLVRGEGQKAKLYCAPIKGHSYVFWYQQVLKNEFKFLISFQNENVFDETGMPKERFSAKCLPNSPCSLEIQATKLEDSAVYFCASSQAQPQHFGDGTRLSIL.

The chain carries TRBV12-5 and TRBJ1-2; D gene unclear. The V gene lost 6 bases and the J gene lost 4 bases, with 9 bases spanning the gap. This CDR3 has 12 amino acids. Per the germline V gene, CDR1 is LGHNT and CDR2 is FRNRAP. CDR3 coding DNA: TGTGCTAGTGGGAGGGATGGCTATGGCTACACCTTC. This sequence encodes CASGRDGYGYTF.

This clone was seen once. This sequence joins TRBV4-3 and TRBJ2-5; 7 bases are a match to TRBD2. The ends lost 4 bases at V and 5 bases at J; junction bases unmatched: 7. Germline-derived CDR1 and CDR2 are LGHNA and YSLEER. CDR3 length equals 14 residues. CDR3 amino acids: CASSRAGVGETQYF. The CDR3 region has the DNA TGCGCCAGCAGCCGGGCGGGGGTCGGTGAGACCCAGTACTTC.

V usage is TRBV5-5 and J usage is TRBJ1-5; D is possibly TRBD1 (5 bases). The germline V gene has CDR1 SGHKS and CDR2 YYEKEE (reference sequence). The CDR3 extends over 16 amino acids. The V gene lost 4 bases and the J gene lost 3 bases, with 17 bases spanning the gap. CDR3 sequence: CASSGTFGRLNQPQHF. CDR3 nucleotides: TGTGCCAGCAGCGGGACTTTCGGCAGGCTCAATCAGCCCCAGCATTTT.

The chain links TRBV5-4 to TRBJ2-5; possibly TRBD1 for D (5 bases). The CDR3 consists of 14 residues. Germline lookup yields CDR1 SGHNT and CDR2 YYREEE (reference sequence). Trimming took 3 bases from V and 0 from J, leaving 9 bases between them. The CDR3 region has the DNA TGTGCCAGCAGCTCCAGACAGAACCAAGAGACCCAGTACTTC. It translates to CASSSRQNQETQYF. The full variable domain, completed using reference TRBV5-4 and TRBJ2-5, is ETGVTQSPTHLIKTRGQQVTLRCSSQSGHNTVSWYQQALGQGPQFIFQYYREEENGRGNFPPRFSGLQFPNYSSELNVNALELDDSALYLCASSSRQNQETQYFGPGTRLLVL.

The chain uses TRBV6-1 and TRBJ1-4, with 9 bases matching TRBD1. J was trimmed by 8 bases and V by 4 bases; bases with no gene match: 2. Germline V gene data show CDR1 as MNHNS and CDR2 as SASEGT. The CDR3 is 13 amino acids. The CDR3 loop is CASSVGTGEKLFF. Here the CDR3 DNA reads TGTGCCAGCAGTGTCGGGACAGGGGAAAAACTGTTTTTT.

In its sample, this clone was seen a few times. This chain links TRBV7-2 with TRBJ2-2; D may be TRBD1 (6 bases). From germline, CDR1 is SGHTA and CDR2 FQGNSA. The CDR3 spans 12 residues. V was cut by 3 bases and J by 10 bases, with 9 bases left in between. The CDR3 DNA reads TGTGCCAGCAGCTTGGACAGTCTGGAGCTGTTTTTT. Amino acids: CASSLDSLELFF.

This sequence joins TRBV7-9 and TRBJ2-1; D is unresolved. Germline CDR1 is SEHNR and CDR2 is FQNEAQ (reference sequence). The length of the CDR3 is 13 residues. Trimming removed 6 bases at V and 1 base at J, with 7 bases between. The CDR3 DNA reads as TGTGCCAGCAGAACGGGTTCCTACAATGAGCAGTTCTTC. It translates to CASRTGSYNEQFF.

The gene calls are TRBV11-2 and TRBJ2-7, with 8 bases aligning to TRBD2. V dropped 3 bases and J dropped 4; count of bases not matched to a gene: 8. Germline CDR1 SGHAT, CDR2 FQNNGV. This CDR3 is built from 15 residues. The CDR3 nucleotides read TGTGCCAGCAGCTTGTTAACGGGGGGGCAGTACGAGCAGTACTTC. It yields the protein CASSLLTGGQYEQYF.

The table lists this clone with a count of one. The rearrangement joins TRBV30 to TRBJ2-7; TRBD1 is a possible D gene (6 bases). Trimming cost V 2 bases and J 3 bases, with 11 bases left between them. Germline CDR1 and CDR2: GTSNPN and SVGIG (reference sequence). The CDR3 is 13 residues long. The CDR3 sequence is CAWSPGTYYEQYF. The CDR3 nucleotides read TGTGCCTGGAGTCCCGGGACATACTACGAGCAGTACTTC.

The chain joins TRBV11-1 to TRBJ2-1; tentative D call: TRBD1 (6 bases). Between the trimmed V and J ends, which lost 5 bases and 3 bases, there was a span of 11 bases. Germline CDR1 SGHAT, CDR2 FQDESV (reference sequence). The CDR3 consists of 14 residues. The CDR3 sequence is CASSPQGFYNEQFF. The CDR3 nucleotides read TGTGCCAGCAGCCCACAGGGCTTCTACAATGAGCAGTTCTTC.

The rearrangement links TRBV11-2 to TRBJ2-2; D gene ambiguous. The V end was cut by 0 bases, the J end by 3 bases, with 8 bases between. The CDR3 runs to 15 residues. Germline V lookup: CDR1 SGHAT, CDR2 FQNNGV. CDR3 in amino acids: CASSLDSGYTGELFF. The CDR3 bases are TGTGCCAGCAGCTTAGATTCGGGTTACACCGGGGAGCTGTTTTTT.

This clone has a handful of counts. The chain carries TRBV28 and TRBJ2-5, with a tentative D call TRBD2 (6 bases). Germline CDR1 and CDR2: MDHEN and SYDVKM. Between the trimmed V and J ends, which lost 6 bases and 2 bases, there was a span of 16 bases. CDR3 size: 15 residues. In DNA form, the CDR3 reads TGTGCCAGCAGCCCCTGGGGGGACCTTCAAGAGACCCAGTACTTC. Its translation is CASSPWGDLQETQYF.

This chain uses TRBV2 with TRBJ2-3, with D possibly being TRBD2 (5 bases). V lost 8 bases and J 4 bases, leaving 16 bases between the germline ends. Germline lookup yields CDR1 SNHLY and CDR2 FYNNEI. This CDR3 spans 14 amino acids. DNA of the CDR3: TGTGCCAGCGAGGGTTACCTGCGGCCAGATACGCAGTATTTT. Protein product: CASEGYLRPDTQYF.

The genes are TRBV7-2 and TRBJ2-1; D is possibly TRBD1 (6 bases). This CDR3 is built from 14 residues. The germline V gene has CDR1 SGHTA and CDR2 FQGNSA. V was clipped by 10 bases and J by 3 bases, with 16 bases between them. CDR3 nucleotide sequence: TGTGCCACCGGTCAGGGGCGGTTCTACAATGAGCAGTTCTTC. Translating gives CATGQGRFYNEQFF. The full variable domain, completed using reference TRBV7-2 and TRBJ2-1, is GAGVSQSPSNKVTEKGKDVELRCDPISGHTALYWYRQSLGQGLEFLIYFQGNSAPDKSGLPSDRFSAERTGGSVSTLTIQRTQQEDSAVYLCATGQGRFYNEQFFGPGTRLTVL.